This is a list of T cell receptor beta chains from one sample in a study of T cells in Graves' hyperthyroidism and ophthalmopathy. MiXCR, run by TCRdb on the multiplex PCR reads, gives a single entry per CDR3 protein. This sample has under 700,000 distinct CDR3 sequences, with around 46% found just once. The sequenced material came from peripheral blood or thyroid tissue (not recorded which). These receptors all stem from a woman between 18 and 30 years old with Graves' hyperthyroidism. CDR3s include the opening cysteine and the closing phenylalanine or tryptophan. The D gene is left open where the match is weak. Rows give clone size only sometimes, using once, few, many, or a class for an expanded clone.

D | J | size | V | DNA | CDR3
TRBD2 | TRBJ2-2 | many | TRBV10-3 | TGTGCCATCAGTGAGTCTGGACTAGCGGAGATCACCGGGGAGCTGTTTTTT | CAISESGLAEITGELFF
TRBD1 | TRBJ2-7 | NA | TRBV14 | TGTGCCAGCAGCCAAGGACGGACAGGGAGATACGAGCAGTACTTC | CASSQGRTGRYEQYF
NA | TRBJ1-5 | many | TRBV7-9 | TGTGCCAGCAGCTTAGGGCAGAAAGATCAGCCCCAGCATTTT | CASSLGQKDQPQHF
TRBD2 | TRBJ2-2 | NA | TRBV20-1 | TGCAGTGCTAGAGGGGGACTAGCGGGAGGATCGGACACCGGGGAGCTGTTTTTT | CSARGGLAGGSDTGELFF
NA | TRBJ2-7 | few | TRBV5-1 | TGCGCCAGCAGCTTGCCGGGACCGAAACTCTACGAGCAGTACTTC | CASSLPGPKLYEQYF
NA | TRBJ2-7 | few | TRBV19 | TGTGCCAGTAGTATAGCTCACAGGGACTACGAGCAGTACTTC | CASSIAHRDYEQYF
TRBD1 | TRBJ1-2 | NA | TRBV7-6 | TGTGCCAGCAGCGACAGGGGGCTTCGGGGCTACACCTTC | CASSDRGLRGYTF
NA | TRBJ1-1 | NA | TRBV12-3/TRBV12-4 | TGTGCCAGCAGCGAGTTAAGTGAAGCTTTCTTT | CASSELSEAFF
TRBD2 | TRBJ2-7 | NA | TRBV24-1 | TGTGCCACCAGCGATCCTAGCGGGAGGGGCTACGAGCAGTACTTC | CATSDPSGRGYEQYF
NA | TRBJ1-2 | NA | TRBV24-1 | TGTGCCAGCAGTGATGGGGGTGAGCCAAAAAACTATGGCTACACCTTC | CASSDGGEPKNYGYTF
NA | TRBJ1-1 | NA | TRBV5-1 | TGCGCCAGCAGCCTACGGGCGCACATGAACACTGAAGCTTTCTTT | CASSLRAHMNTEAFF
NA | TRBJ1-2 | many | TRBV7-2 | TGTGCCAGCAGCCTAAGGCTAGCTAACTATGGCTACACCTTC | CASSLRLANYGYTF
NA | TRBJ1-5 | NA | TRBV7-9 | TGTGCCAGCAGCCTAGATACGTCGGGACCCAATCAGCCCCAGCATTTT | CASSLDTSGPNQPQHF
NA | TRBJ2-2 | once | TRBV7-7 | TGTGCCAGCAGCGCAGGACCGGGGAACACCGGGGAGCTGTTTTTT | CASSAGPGNTGELFF
NA | TRBJ1-1 | NA | TRBV6-6 | TGTGCCAGCAGTCCTTACTACCATACAGGGCACCCTGAAGCTTTCTTT | CASSPYYHTGHPEAFF
TRBD2 | TRBJ2-5 | NA | TRBV7-2 | TGTGCCAGCAGCCCATCGGGACTAGCGGGAGGGCTGGAGACCCAGTACTTC | CASSPSGLAGGLETQYF
TRBD1 | TRBJ1-6 | NA | TRBV25-1 | TGTGCCAGCAGCACGGACAGGGTAAATTCACCCCTCCACTTT | CASSTDRVNSPLHF
NA | TRBJ1-6 | NA | TRBV7-2 | TGTGCCAGCAGCCAAGTACCACAGGGCTATAATTCACCCCTCCACTTT | CASSQVPQGYNSPLHF
NA | TRBJ2-7 | NA | TRBV7-2 | TGTGCCAGCAGCTTATACACTGGGGACGAGCAGTACTTC | CASSLYTGDEQYF
NA | TRBJ1-2 | NA | TRBV6-8 | TGTGCCAGCAGCCACGGTCGGGGCGATGGCCACACCTTC | CASSHGRGDGHTF
NA | TRBJ1-1 | NA | TRBV24-1 | TGTGCCACCAGTGATCCCAGGGGTGAAGCTTTCTTT | CATSDPRGEAFF
NA | TRBJ2-3 | NA | TRBV29-1 | TGCAGCGTTGAACAGGGGTACGGGTTAAGCACAGATACGCAGTATTTT | CSVEQGYGLSTDTQYF
NA | TRBJ2-2 | few | TRBV19 | TGTGCCAGTAGTATCGAGGACACCGGGGAGCTGTTTTTT | CASSIEDTGELFF
NA | TRBJ2-2 | once | TRBV24-1 | TGTGCCACCAGTGCCCGTCGGGGCATGCTGAACACCGGGGAGCTGTTTTTT | CATSARRGMLNTGELFF
NA | TRBJ1-4 | once | TRBV7-4 | TGTGCCAGCAGCCCGCCAGGGACGTCAGGTGAAAAACTGCTTTTT | CASSPPGTSGEKLLF
NA | TRBJ1-2 | many | TRBV2 | TGTGCCAGCACCGGACGGACTTCCTATGGCTACACCTTC | CASTGRTSYGYTF
NA | TRBJ2-2 | few | TRBV5-1 | TGCGCCAGCAGCTTGCACGGGGAGCTGTTTTTT | CASSLHGELFF